A single sample is the source of the 29 T cell receptor beta chains below, sequenced in a study of shared clonotypes between healthy human individuals. TCRdb's table, derived via immunoSEQ multiplex PCR, lists solely in-frame clones and lacks some. Among fewer than 850,000 clones listed, about 78% were seen once. Source material: memory CD4+ T cells sorted from blood. Subset here: CD45RA-negative fraction. These TCRs come from a woman aged 25 to 39 in good health.

This chain connects TRBV7-2 to TRBJ2-3; 10 positions agree with TRBD2. CDR1 SGHTA and CDR2 FQGNSA come from the germline V gene. V lost 1 base and J lost 14; bases outside the gene matches: 12. The CDR3 is 15 residues long. CDR3 DNA: TGTGCCAGCAGCTTAGATCTAGCGGGAGTGAAGCCCGCGTATTTT. Residues: CASSLDLAGVKPAYF. The complete variable domain, with remaining parts taken from reference TRBV7-2 and TRBJ2-3, reads GAGVSQSPSNKVTEKGKDVELRCDPISGHTALYWYRQSLGQGLEFLIYFQGNSAPDKSGLPSDRFSAERTGGSVSTLTIQRTQQEDSAVYLCASSLDLAGVKPAYFGPGTRLTVL.

This clone was observed a few times. The rearrangement joins TRBV2 to TRBJ2-7; 11 bases are shared with TRBD2. The junction had 4 bases not matched to a gene; V was cut back by 6 bases and J by 3 bases. The CDR3 covers 14 residues. Germline values: CDR1 SNHLY, CDR2 FYNNEI. CDR3 coding DNA: TGTGCCAGCAGCCGGACTAGCGGGTTCTACGAGCAGTACTTC. It translates to CASSRTSGFYEQYF.

The genes are TRBV7-2 and TRBJ1-1; weak D call: TRBD1 (5 bases). Per the germline V gene, CDR1 is SGHTA and CDR2 is FQGNSA. The CDR3 has 15 residues. Trimming took 0 bases from V and 3 from J, leaving 11 bases between them. The CDR3 bases are TGTGCCAGCAGCTTAGCGGGGGGGGTCGACACTGAAGCTTTCTTT. Residues: CASSLAGGVDTEAFF.

This sequence joins TRBV28 and TRBJ2-1, with TRBD2 matching 9 bases. The CDR3 contains 16 residues. Trimming removed 5 bases from V and 6 bases from J; junction bases left unmatched: 11. Germline CDR1 and CDR2: MDHEN and SYDVKM. CDR3 coding DNA: TGTGCCAGCAGTCCCGCAGCGGGGGGATGGGGCAATGAGCAGTTCTTC. Protein: CASSPAAGGWGNEQFF.

This clone appeared a single time. The chain employs TRBV7-9 and TRBJ2-7; D is uncertain. The V end was cut by 5 bases, the J end by 3 bases, with 14 bases between. Germline V gives CDR1 SEHNR, CDR2 FQNEAQ (reference sequence). CDR3 length equals 14 residues. In nucleotides, the CDR3 is TGTGCCAGCAGCACTGGCAGCCTGGACTACGAGCAGTACTTC. Translating it yields CASSTGSLDYEQYF.

The CDR3 DNA is TGTGCCAGCAGCTTGGGAGGGTACACCGGGGAGCTGTTTTTT. The encoded protein is CASSLGGYTGELFF. V is TRBV7-2 and J is TRBJ2-2, with 7 positions matching TRBD2. Germline V CDR1 and CDR2: SGHTA, FQGNSA. CDR3 length equals 14 residues. After removal of 3 bases from V and 3 bases from J, the junction contained 1 base not matched to a gene.

The chain joins TRBV11-3 to TRBJ2-5, with D hard to call. V was shortened by 2 bases and J by 3 bases, with 13 bases between the two germline ends. Per the germline V gene, CDR1 is SGHNT and CDR2 is YENEEA. This CDR3 has 15 residues. The CDR3 here is CASSLSPGPEETQYF. The CDR3 bases are TGTGCCAGCAGCTTATCCCCAGGACCTGAAGAGACCCAGTACTTC.

This clone came up a few times. The chain recombines TRBV20-1 with TRBJ1-2; a possible D gene is TRBD1 (5 bases). The CDR3 runs 11 residues. V was trimmed by 6 bases and J by 8 bases, leaving 13 bases between them. Germline CDR1 reads DFQATT; CDR2 reads SNEGSKA (reference sequence). The CDR3 here is CSASQGNGYTF. The CDR3 DNA sequence: TGCAGTGCAAGCCAGGGTAACGGCTACACCTTC.

This chain connects TRBV11-1 to TRBJ2-1, with 7 positions matching TRBD2. The length of the CDR3 is 13 residues. J was trimmed by 3 bases and V by 11 bases; bases with no gene match: 7. In germline, CDR1 is SGHAT, CDR2 FQDESV (reference sequence). CDR3: CAGGDPNYNEQFF. Written as DNA, the CDR3 is TGTGCCGGGGGGGACCCAAACTACAATGAGCAGTTCTTC.

This clone was picked up many times. The V call is TRBV28, the J call TRBJ1-5, with a tentative D call TRBD1 (6 bases). The CDR3 runs to 16 residues. V dropped 7 bases and J dropped 3 bases, with 19 bases sitting between them. In germline, CDR1 is MDHEN, CDR2 SYDVKM. The CDR3 DNA follows: TGTGCCAGCACCGCGGAGAGGGGGTTCTACAATCAGCCCCAGCATTTT. Translating it yields CASTAERGFYNQPQHF.

The chain employs TRBV2 and TRBJ1-2, with TRBD1 identical over 9 bases. Trimming removed 6 bases from V and 4 bases from J; junction bases left unmatched: 3. Germline V gene sequence: CDR1 SNHLY, CDR2 FYNNEI. The CDR3 contains 13 residues. CDR3 in amino acids: CASRGQGGYGYTF. CDR3 nucleotides: TGTGCCAGCAGGGGACAGGGAGGCTATGGCTACACCTTC.

This clone was counted once. V and J are TRBV2 and TRBJ1-5; 9 bases match TRBD1. With 3 bases clipped from V and 5 bases from J, the junction kept 8 bases outside the gene matches. Germline loops: CDR1 SNHLY, CDR2 FYNNEI. The CDR3 sequence is 16 residues long. CDR3 bases: TGTGCCAGCAGTGAGAGGGACAGGGTGGGCGATCAGCCCCAGCATTTT. Amino acids: CASSERDRVGDQPQHF.

This clone was detected only a few times. The CDR3 DNA is TGTGCCACCAGCATGGGACAGCAAGAGACCCAGTACTTC. It is translated as CATSMGQQETQYF. The chain couples TRBV15 to TRBJ2-5; 7 bases fit TRBD1. The CDR3 is made up of 13 amino acids. The germline gives CDR1 LNHNV, CDR2 YYDKDF (reference sequence). After removal of 4 bases from V and 2 bases from J, the junction contained 1 base not matched to a gene. Drawing the rest from reference TRBV15 and TRBJ2-5, the complete variable domain is DAMVIQNPRYQVTQFGKPVTLSCSQTLNHNVMYWYQQKSSQAPKLLFHYYDKDFNNEADTPDNFQSRRPNTSFCFLDIRSPGLGDTAMYLCATSMGQQETQYFGPGTRLLVL.

V usage is TRBV18 and J usage is TRBJ2-1, with TRBD2 matching over 8 bases. V shed 4 bases and J 5 bases; nucleotides not matched to a gene: 4. Per germline, CDR1 KGHSH and CDR2 LQKENI. The CDR3 is 14 residues long. In DNA form, the CDR3 reads TGTGCCAGCTCACAAGAACTAGCGGACAATGAGCAGTTCTTC. Residues: CASSQELADNEQFF.

The CDR3 DNA is TGTGCCAGTGAACTAGCGACCTACGAGCAGTACTTC. It yields the protein CASELATYEQYF. The rearrangement uses TRBV2 and TRBJ2-7, with TRBD2 matching 7 bases. CDR1 and CDR2 from the germline V gene are SNHLY and FYNNEI. The V segment lost 9 bases and the J segment 2 bases; nucleotides outside the gene matches: 4. The CDR3 is 12 residues long.

This sequence joins TRBV19 and TRBJ1-5; a possible D gene is TRBD1 (5 bases). Germline V gives CDR1 LNHDA, CDR2 SQIVND (reference sequence). The CDR3 spans 17 residues. The V end was cut by 5 bases, the J end by 2 bases, with 19 bases between. The CDR3 is CASSHGWRGRGNQPQHF. The CDR3 nucleotides are TGTGCCAGTAGTCACGGCTGGAGGGGCAGGGGCAATCAGCCCCAGCATTTT.

The chain joins TRBV4-1 to TRBJ1-5; D not resolved. This CDR3 is 13 amino acids long. V was pared by 0 bases and J by 7 bases, with 7 bases between. Germline V gene lookup returns CDR1 MGHRA and CDR2 YSYEKL. The CDR3 DNA reads as TGCGCCAGCAGCCAAGATGACCGGCAGCCCCAGCATTTT. As protein: CASSQDDRQPQHF.

This chain uses TRBV6-4 with TRBJ2-1; 10 positions agree with TRBD2. The ends lost 4 bases at V and 9 bases at J; junction bases unmatched: 9. CDR3 length: 15 residues. Germline assignment: CDR1 MRHNA and CDR2 SNTAGT. The CDR3, as DNA: TGTGCCAGCAGTGTTGGGTCTAGCGGGAGTACTGAGCAGTTCTTC. Translated, it gives CASSVGSSGSTEQFF.

The sample holds one count of this clone. The chain carries TRBV7-9 and TRBJ2-5; 9 bases are shared with TRBD2. The CDR3 is 15 residues long. J lost 4 bases, V lost 0 bases, and 3 bases had no gene match. CDR1 and CDR2 from the germline V gene are SEHNR and FQNEAQ (reference sequence). The chain's CDR3 is CASSLAAGGSETQYF. For the CDR3, the DNA is TGTGCCAGCAGCTTAGCGGCGGGAGGGTCAGAGACCCAGTACTTC.

The chain has TRBV7-3 and TRBJ2-2, with D perhaps matching TRBD2 (6 bases). CDR1 is SGHTA, CDR2 FQGTGA, per germline. V lost 1 base, J lost 0 bases, and 15 bases lay in between. The CDR3 consists of 18 residues. The CDR3 protein is CASSLKVVGGTNTGELFF. CDR3 bases: TGTGCCAGCAGCTTAAAGGTTGTGGGAGGCACGAACACCGGGGAGCTGTTTTTT.

The rearrangement links TRBV5-1 to TRBJ1-1; D is uncertain. The CDR3 sequence is 13 residues long. Germline CDR1 and CDR2: SGHRS and YFSETQ. The ends were cut back, 6 bases at V and 2 bases at J, with 11 bases in the middle. The CDR3 coding sequence is TGCGCCAGCACGTTAAACCCCAACACTGAAGCTTTCTTT. Translation gives CASTLNPNTEAFF.

Turning to this clone: A read error likely explains this, since a far larger clone differs by one base. The chain links TRBV7-2 to TRBJ2-1; 7 bases line up with TRBD1. The junction had 4 bases not matched to a gene; V was cut back by 3 bases and J by 5 bases. The CDR3 is 14 amino acids. The V gene's germline CDR1 is SGHTA and CDR2 FQGNSA. CDR3 protein: CASSLAGGHNEQFF. The CDR3 DNA reads TGTGCCAGCAGCTTGGCAGGGGGTCACAATGAGCAGTTCTTC.

The rearrangement uses TRBV5-4 and TRBJ2-5, with no clear D. Germline V gene sequence: CDR1 SGHNT, CDR2 YYREEE (reference sequence). The CDR3 sequence is 14 residues long. V lost 1 base to trimming and J lost 5 bases, with 12 bases between them. DNA for the CDR3: TGTGCCAGCAGCTTGTTGGTCAGCCAGGAGACCCAGTACTTC. Its translation: CASSLLVSQETQYF.

This clone was seen at least ten times. Other DNA sequences of this sample code for an identical CDR3. The chain employs TRBV27 and TRBJ1-1; D call uncertain. V lost 1 base to trimming and J lost 1 base, with 10 bases between them. The CDR3 sequence is 15 residues long. CDR1 and CDR2 from the germline V gene are MNHEY and SMNVEV (reference sequence). The CDR3 region is CASSLYGSPNTEAFF. CDR3 nucleotide sequence: TGTGCCAGCAGTTTATATGGCTCCCCGAACACTGAAGCTTTCTTT.

The chain has TRBV21-1 and TRBJ1-1; no check of the table's D call, TRBD1, against the DNA was made. TRBV21-1 is a documented pseudogene. The CDR3 contains 13 residues. The CDR3 region has the DNA TGTGCCAGCAGCAAAGCACAACACACTGAAGCTTTCTTT. As protein: CASSKAQHTEAFF.

The chain carries TRBV11-2 and TRBJ2-5, with 8 bases fitting TRBD1. CDR1 SGHAT and CDR2 FQNNGV come from the germline V gene. V trimming: 4 bases; J trimming: 3 bases; junction bases outside the gene matches: 7. The CDR3 loop spans 15 amino acids. The CDR3 region is CASSSSPGQEETQYF. CDR3 nucleotide sequence: TGTGCCAGCAGCTCGTCGCCGGGACAGGAAGAGACCCAGTACTTC.

This clone was observed a handful of times. The chain employs TRBV4-1 and TRBJ1-3; 8 bases are a match to TRBD1. V lost 3 bases and J lost 3; bases outside the gene matches: 10. Germline V gene lookup returns CDR1 MGHRA and CDR2 YSYEKL. The CDR3 runs 17 residues. CDR3 protein: CASSQEDRASYGNTIYF. CDR3 in DNA: TGCGCCAGCAGCCAGGAGGACAGGGCGTCTTATGGAAACACCATATATTTT.

The gene calls are TRBV30 and TRBJ2-5; weak D call: TRBD2 (5 bases). V was trimmed by 2 bases and J by 5 bases, leaving 6 bases between them. Germline V CDR1 and CDR2: GTSNPN, SVGIG (reference sequence). This CDR3 has 11 residues. CDR3 DNA: TGTGCCTGGAGTTTAGCGGAGACCCAGTACTTC. It is translated as CAWSLAETQYF.

V and J are TRBV23-1 and TRBJ2-3; D perhaps matches TRBD2 (6 bases). TRBV23-1 belongs to the ORF category, with a function that is uncertain. Between the trimmed V and J ends, which lost 4 bases and 2 bases, there was a span of 10 bases. This CDR3 region has 14 residues. The CDR3 nucleotides read TGCGCCAGCAGTCTCCGGGAGCACACAGATACGCAGTATTTT. Translation gives CASSLREHTDTQYF.